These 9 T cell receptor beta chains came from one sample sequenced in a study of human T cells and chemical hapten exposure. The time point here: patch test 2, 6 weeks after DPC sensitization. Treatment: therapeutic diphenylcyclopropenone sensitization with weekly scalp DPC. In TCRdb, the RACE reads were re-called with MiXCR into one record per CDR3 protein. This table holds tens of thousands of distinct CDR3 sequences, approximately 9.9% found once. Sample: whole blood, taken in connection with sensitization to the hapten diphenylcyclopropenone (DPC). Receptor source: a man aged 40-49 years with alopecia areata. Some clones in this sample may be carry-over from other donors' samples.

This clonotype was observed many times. The CDR3 sequence is CAWSVYVGYTEAFF. The CDR3 DNA follows: TGTGCCTGGAGTGTATACGTGGGGTACACTGAAGCTTTCTTT. V is TRBV30 and J is TRBJ1-1, with D uncertain. Germline CDR1 GTSNPN, CDR2 SVGIG (reference sequence). This CDR3 comprises 14 residues. V was trimmed by 0 bases and J by 3 bases, leaving 11 bases between them.

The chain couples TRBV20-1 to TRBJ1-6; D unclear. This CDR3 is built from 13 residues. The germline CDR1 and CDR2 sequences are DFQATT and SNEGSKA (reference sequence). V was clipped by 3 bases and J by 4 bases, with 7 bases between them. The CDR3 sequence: CSARADYNSPLHF. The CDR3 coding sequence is TGCAGTGCTAGGGCAGATTATAATTCACCCCTCCACTTT.

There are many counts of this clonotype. The CDR3 loop reads CASSSVATNEKLFF. The CDR3 coding sequence is TGTGCCAGCAGTTCAGTTGCAACTAATGAAAAACTGTTTTTT. The genes are TRBV7-2 and TRBJ1-4; no definite D call. Per the germline V gene, CDR1 is SGHTA and CDR2 is FQGNSA. V lost 6 bases to trimming and J lost 0 bases, with 8 bases between them. The CDR3 loop spans 14 amino acids.

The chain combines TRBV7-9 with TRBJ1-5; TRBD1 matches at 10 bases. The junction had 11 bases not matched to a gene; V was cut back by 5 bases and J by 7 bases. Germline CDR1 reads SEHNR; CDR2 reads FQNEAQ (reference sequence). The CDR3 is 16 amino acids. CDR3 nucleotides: TGTGCCAGCAGCCTATTTCCGGGACAGGGGAGGCAGCCCCAGCATTTT. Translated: CASSLFPGQGRQPQHF.

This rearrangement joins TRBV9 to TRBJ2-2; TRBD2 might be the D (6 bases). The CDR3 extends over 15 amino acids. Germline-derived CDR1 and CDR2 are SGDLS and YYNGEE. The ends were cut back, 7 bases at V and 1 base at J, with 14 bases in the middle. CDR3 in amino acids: CASSRERVNTGELFF. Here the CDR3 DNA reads TGTGCCAGCTCTAGGGAGCGGGTGAACACCGGGGAGCTGTTTTTT.

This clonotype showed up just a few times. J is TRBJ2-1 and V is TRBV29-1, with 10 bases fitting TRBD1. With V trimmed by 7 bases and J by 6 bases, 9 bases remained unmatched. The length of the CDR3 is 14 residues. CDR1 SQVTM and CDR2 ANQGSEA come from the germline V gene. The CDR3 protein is CSAHRQGAGNEQFF. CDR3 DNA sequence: TGCAGCGCCCATCGACAGGGGGCTGGCAATGAGCAGTTCTTC.

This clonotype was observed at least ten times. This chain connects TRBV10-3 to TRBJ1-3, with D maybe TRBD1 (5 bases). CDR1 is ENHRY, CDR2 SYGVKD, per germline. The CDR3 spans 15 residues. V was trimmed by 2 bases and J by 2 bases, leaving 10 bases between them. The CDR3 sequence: CAISETGTPGNTIYF. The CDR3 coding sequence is TGTGCCATCAGTGAGACCGGGACCCCTGGAAACACCATATATTTT.

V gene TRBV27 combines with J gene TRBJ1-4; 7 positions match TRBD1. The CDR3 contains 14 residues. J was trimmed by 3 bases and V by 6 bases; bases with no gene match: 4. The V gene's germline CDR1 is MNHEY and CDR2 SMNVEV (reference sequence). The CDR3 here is CASRETGPNEKLFF. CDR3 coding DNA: TGTGCCAGCAGGGAGACAGGGCCTAATGAAAAACTGTTTTTT.

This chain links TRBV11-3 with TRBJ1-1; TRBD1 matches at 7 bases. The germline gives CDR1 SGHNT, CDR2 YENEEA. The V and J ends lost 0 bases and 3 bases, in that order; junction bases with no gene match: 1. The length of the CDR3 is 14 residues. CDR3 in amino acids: CASSLEGTDTEAFF. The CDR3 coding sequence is TGTGCCAGCAGCTTAGAGGGGACAGACACTGAAGCTTTCTTT.